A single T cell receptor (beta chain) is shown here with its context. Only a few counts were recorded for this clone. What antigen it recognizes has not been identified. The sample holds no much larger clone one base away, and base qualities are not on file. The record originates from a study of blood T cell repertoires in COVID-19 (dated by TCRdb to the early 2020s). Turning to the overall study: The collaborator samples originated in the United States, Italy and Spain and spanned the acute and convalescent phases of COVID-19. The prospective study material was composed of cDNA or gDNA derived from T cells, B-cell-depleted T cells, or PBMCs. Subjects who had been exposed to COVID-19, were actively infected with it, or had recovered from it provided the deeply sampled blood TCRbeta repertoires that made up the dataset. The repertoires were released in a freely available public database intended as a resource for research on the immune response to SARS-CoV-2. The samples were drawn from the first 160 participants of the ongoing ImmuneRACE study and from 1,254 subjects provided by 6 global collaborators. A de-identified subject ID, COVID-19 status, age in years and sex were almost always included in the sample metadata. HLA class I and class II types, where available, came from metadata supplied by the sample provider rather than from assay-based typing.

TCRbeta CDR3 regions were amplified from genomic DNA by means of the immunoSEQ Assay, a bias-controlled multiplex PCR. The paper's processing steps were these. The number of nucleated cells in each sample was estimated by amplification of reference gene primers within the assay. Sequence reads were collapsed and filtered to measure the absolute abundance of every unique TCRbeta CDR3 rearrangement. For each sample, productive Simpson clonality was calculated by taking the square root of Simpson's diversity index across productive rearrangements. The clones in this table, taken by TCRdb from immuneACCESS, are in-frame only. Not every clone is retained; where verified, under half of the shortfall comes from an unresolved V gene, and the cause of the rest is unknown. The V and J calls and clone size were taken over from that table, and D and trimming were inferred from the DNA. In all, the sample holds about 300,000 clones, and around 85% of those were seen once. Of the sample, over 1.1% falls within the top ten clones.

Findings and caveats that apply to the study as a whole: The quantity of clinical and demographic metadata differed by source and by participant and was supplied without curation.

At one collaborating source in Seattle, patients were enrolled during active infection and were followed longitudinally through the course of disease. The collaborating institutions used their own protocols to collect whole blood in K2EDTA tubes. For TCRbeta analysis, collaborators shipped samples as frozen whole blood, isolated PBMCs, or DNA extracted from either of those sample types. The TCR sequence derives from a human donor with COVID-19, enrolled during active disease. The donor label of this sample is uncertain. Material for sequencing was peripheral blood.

The CDR3 reads as follows: CASSMRANYGYTF. The sequence in DNA is TGTGCCAGCAGCATGAGAGCTAACTATGGCTACACCTTC. This chain is built from TRBV5-6 and TRBJ1-2; the D gene lacks a confident call. Via the germline V gene, CDR1 is SGHDT and CDR2 YYEEEE. V and J lose 4 bases and 0 bases, and a span of 7 bases separates them. Reading from cysteine to phenylalanine, the CDR3 counts 13 amino acids. The retained sequence is limited to the CDR3, 39 bases, with the frame set at the first base.